These 21 T cell receptor beta chains share one sample of origin, sequenced in a study of graft-versus-host responses after intestinal transplantation. Antigens of these TCRs are unknown. Method: immunoSEQ multiplex PCR; TCRdb's copy keeps in-frame clones and lacks some. Here the sample spans some 150,000 clones, approximately 91% being singletons. Sequencing was performed on unstimulated CD4+ T cells sorted from spleen or lymph node cells, taken before intestinal transplant. The receptor source for this set is a human donor who received an intestinal transplant.

The chain is built from TRBV7-9 and TRBJ1-1; D is unclear. This CDR3 spans 14 amino acids. Per germline, CDR1 SEHNR and CDR2 FQNEAQ (reference sequence). V shed 5 bases and J shed 0 bases, with 10 bases lying between them. The CDR3 coding sequence is TGTGCCAGCAGCCCACAGCACATGAACACTGAAGCTTTCTTT. It codes for CASSPQHMNTEAFF.

A note on this clone: The same CDR3 arises from other DNA sequences in this sample as well. The chain links TRBV7-2 to TRBJ1-2; no firm D call. Trimming took off 1 base at V and 4 bases at J, with 10 bases between the two ends. In germline, CDR1 is SGHTA, CDR2 FQGNSA. CDR3 size: 14 residues. CDR3 amino acids: CASSLVPGSYGYTF. In nucleotides, the CDR3 is TGTGCCAGCAGCTTAGTTCCGGGGAGCTATGGCTACACCTTC.

This clone was observed a handful of times. V gene TRBV4-1 combines with J gene TRBJ2-1, with D tentatively TRBD1 (5 bases). This CDR3 contains 15 residues. Germline V gives CDR1 MGHRA, CDR2 YSYEKL. Deletions cut 0 bases from V and 5 bases from J, with 11 bases between. The CDR3 is CASSQEIGANNEQFF. In nucleotides, the CDR3 is TGCGCCAGCAGCCAAGAGATTGGGGCCAACAATGAGCAGTTCTTC.

The genes are TRBV19 and TRBJ2-6, with no clear D. The CDR3 covers 12 residues. V lost 7 bases and J lost 4, with 5 bases in between. Germline CDR1 and CDR2: LNHDA and SQIVND (reference sequence). The CDR3 loop is CASKMGANVLTF. The CDR3 DNA sequence: TGTGCCAGTAAGATGGGGGCCAACGTCCTGACTTTC. The full variable domain, rest sourced from reference TRBV19 and TRBJ2-6, is DGGITQSPKYLFRKEGQNVTLSCEQNLNHDAMYWYRQDPGQGLRLIYYSQIVNDFQKGDIAEGYSVSREKKESFPLTVTSAQKNPTAFYLCASKMGANVLTFGAGSRLTVL.

This clone was seen only once. Sequence at one end of the junction differs from germline and may be a read error. The V call is TRBV6-1, the J call TRBJ2-7; D is possibly TRBD1 (5 bases). The CDR3 runs 14 residues. CDR1 is MNHNS, CDR2 SASEGT, per germline. In DNA, the CDR3 is TGTGCCAGTCACCCCCAGGGTATAAACTACGGGCAGTACTTC. It is translated as CASHPQGINYGQYF.

The chain combines TRBV5-4 with TRBJ2-7, with TRBD2 as a possible D gene (6 bases). CDR3 length: 13 residues. CDR1 and CDR2 (germline): SGHNT, YYREEE (reference sequence). V was cut by 9 bases and J by 6 bases, with 19 bases left in between. The CDR3 region is CAITKRERAEQYF. For the CDR3, the DNA is TGTGCCATCACAAAACGGGAGAGGGCCGAGCAGTACTTC.

The chain uses TRBV7-9 and TRBJ2-1; D is undetermined. The CDR3 runs 11 residues. The germline V gene encodes CDR1 SEHNR and CDR2 FQNEAQ (reference sequence). V was clipped by 3 bases and J by 5 bases, with 2 bases between them. CDR3 in amino acids: CASSFDNEQFF. The CDR3, as DNA: TGTGCCAGCAGCTTCGACAATGAGCAGTTCTTC.

The rearrangement uses TRBV28 and TRBJ2-3; 8 nucleotides line up with TRBD1. J lost 0 bases, V lost 4 bases, and 12 bases had no gene match. CDR3 size: 18 residues. CDR1 and CDR2 (germline): MDHEN, SYDVKM. For the CDR3, the DNA is TGTGCCAGCAGTTCCGTTCGACAGGGGCGCGGAAGCACAGATACGCAGTATTTT. Encoded protein: CASSSVRQGRGSTDTQYF.

The chain links TRBV5-6 to TRBJ2-5; the D gene is possibly TRBD2 (5 bases). The CDR3 sequence is 13 residues long. Germline lookup yields CDR1 SGHDT and CDR2 YYEEEE. V lost 4 bases, J lost 3 bases, and 10 bases lay in between. The CDR3 is CASSSAGKETQYF. In DNA, the CDR3 is TGTGCCAGCAGCAGCGCGGGTAAAGAGACCCAGTACTTC.

This sequence joins TRBV6-5 and TRBJ1-4, with D uncertain. V dropped 4 bases and J dropped 4 bases, with 16 bases sitting between them. The V gene's germline CDR1 is MNHEY and CDR2 SVGAGI. The CDR3 is 16 amino acids. The CDR3 sequence is CASSLMPGPVNEKLFF. CDR3 coding DNA: TGTGCCAGCAGTTTGATGCCCGGGCCGGTTAATGAAAAACTGTTTTTT.

This clone was picked up one time. The V call is TRBV9, the J call TRBJ2-5; TRBD1 or TRBD2 may be the D gene (5 bases each). V was shortened by 0 bases and J by 4 bases, with 13 bases between the two germline ends. The CDR3 runs 15 residues. Germline-derived CDR1 and CDR2 are SGDLS and YYNGEE. In DNA form, the CDR3 reads TGTGCCAGCAGCGTAGCTATTTCGAGGGGAGAGACCCAGTACTTC. Its protein product is CASSVAISRGETQYF.

The chain links TRBV30 to TRBJ1-2; D not resolved. Germline V lookup: CDR1 GTSNPN, CDR2 SVGIG (reference sequence). This CDR3 has 11 amino acids. V shed 1 base and J shed 5 bases, with 5 bases lying between them. The CDR3, as DNA: TGTGCCTGGAGTGCGGGATATGGCTACACCTTC. Protein: CAWSAGYGYTF.

The chain employs TRBV7-3 and TRBJ2-2; D call uncertain. The CDR3 spans 15 residues. Trimming took 6 bases from V and 6 from J, leaving 17 bases between them. Germline CDR1 is SGHTA and CDR2 is FQGTGA. CDR3 in DNA: TGTGCCAGCAGAAGGTCCCACATTTCGTCCGGGGAGCTGTTTTTT. Protein sequence: CASRRSHISSGELFF.

The chain combines TRBV10-3 with TRBJ2-7; 12 bases agree with TRBD2. The length of the CDR3 is 18 residues. Germline loops: CDR1 ENHRY, CDR2 SYGVKD. Losses at the gene ends were 2 bases for V and 1 base for J; bases not matched to a gene: 9. CDR3 DNA sequence: TGTGCCATCAGTGAGGGACTAGCGGGACAGCTGGTTTCCTACGAGCAGTACTTC. It is translated as CAISEGLAGQLVSYEQYF.

The gene calls are TRBV4-1 and TRBJ2-7; D is undetermined. Per the germline V gene, CDR1 is MGHRA and CDR2 is YSYEKL. The CDR3 is made up of 13 amino acids. V was clipped by 4 bases and J by 3 bases, with 10 bases between them. The CDR3 protein is CASSPTDFYEQYF. CDR3 nucleotide sequence: TGCGCCAGCAGCCCGACTGACTTCTACGAGCAGTACTTC.

This clone was observed once. This rearrangement joins TRBV5-1 to TRBJ2-2, with D perhaps matching TRBD1 or TRBD2 (5 bases each). The ends were cut back, 9 bases at V and 5 bases at J, with 20 bases in the middle. There are 15 residues in the CDR3. Germline V CDR1 and CDR2: SGHRS, YFSETQ. This CDR3 is CATKGVGPGTGELFF. CDR3 sequence (DNA): TGCGCCACCAAAGGGGTGGGACCGGGGACCGGGGAGCTGTTTTTT.

The chain is built from TRBV19 and TRBJ1-1; D unclear. From germline, CDR1 is LNHDA and CDR2 SQIVND (reference sequence). Trimming shortened V by 7 bases and J by 3 bases, and 15 bases separated the two germline ends. This CDR3 contains 14 residues. CDR3 protein: CASNRESPDTEAFF. In nucleotides, the CDR3 is TGTGCCAGTAACCGTGAGAGCCCCGACACTGAAGCTTTCTTT.

V is TRBV4-2 and J is TRBJ2-1, with D perhaps matching TRBD2 (5 bases). V shed 4 bases and J shed 3 bases, with 13 bases lying between them. Per germline, CDR1 LGHNA and CDR2 YNFKEQ. The CDR3 consists of 15 residues. The CDR3 sequence: CASSRESGLYNEQFF. For the CDR3, the DNA is TGTGCCAGCAGCCGGGAAAGCGGACTCTACAATGAGCAGTTCTTC.

The chain employs TRBV30 and TRBJ1-2; D perhaps matches TRBD1 (6 bases). Looked up from germline, CDR1 is GTSNPN and CDR2 is SVGIG (reference sequence). Trimming took 4 bases from V and 2 from J, leaving 8 bases between them. The length of the CDR3 is 12 residues. CDR3 protein: CAWNTGNYGYTF. CDR3 DNA: TGTGCCTGGAACACAGGGAACTATGGCTACACCTTC.

The rearrangement joins TRBV7-3 to TRBJ2-7; TRBD2 aligns across 7 bases. The V gene's germline CDR1 is SGHTA and CDR2 FQGTGA. The CDR3 has 15 amino acids. V was pared by 5 bases and J by 6 bases, with 13 bases of the junction left unmatched. The CDR3 DNA reads as TGTGCCAGCAGCCCTACTAGCGCCGCCTTGGGCGAGCAGTACTTC. Protein: CASSPTSAALGEQYF.

The V call is TRBV19, the J call TRBJ2-7, with TRBD1 as a possible D gene (6 bases). The CDR3 loop spans 12 amino acids. CDR1 and CDR2 from the germline V gene are LNHDA and SQIVND (reference sequence). V was pared by 8 bases and J by 3 bases, with 11 bases between. The CDR3 DNA reads as TGTGCCAGTCAGGGACACCTCTACGAGCAGTACTTC. It encodes CASQGHLYEQYF.